Below, 10 T cell receptor beta chains from the same sample are listed, as sequenced in a study of blood T cell repertoires in COVID-19 (dated by TCRdb to 2020 to 2022). The method was the immunoSEQ multiplex PCR assay. Held by TCRdb, this immuneACCESS table contains in-frame sequences only and omits some clones. Under half of the omission traces to an unresolved V gene where checked; the cause of the rest is unknown. Across this sample there are some 420,000 clones, with 75% to 90% seen only once. The ten biggest clones cover 1% to 1.3% of the sample. Sequencing was performed on PBMCs or T cells enriched from blood (not recorded which). These receptors came from a man aged 25-45 years who had recovered from COVID-19.

This clone has only one observation. Here the CDR3 reads CATSDARGTGVFETQYF. CDR3 DNA sequence: TGTGCCACCAGTGACGCACGAGGGACAGGGGTTTTTGAGACCCAGTACTTC. This chain uses TRBV24-1 with TRBJ2-5, with TRBD1 matching 10 bases. V lost 4 bases to trimming and J lost 5 bases; unmatched junction nucleotides: 12. The CDR3 consists of 17 residues. The germline V gene has CDR1 KGHDR and CDR2 SFDVKD.

The chain recombines TRBV28 with TRBJ1-1, with a possible D match to TRBD1 (5 bases). Trimming took 1 base from V and 5 from J, leaving 8 bases between them. From germline, CDR1 is MDHEN and CDR2 SYDVKM. There are 13 residues in the CDR3. CDR3 DNA sequence: TGTGCCAGCAGTTTATTCAGGGTGACTGAAGCTTTCTTT. Its protein product is CASSLFRVTEAFF.

The chain combines TRBV29-1 with TRBJ2-3; 7 bases fit TRBD1. Looked up from germline, CDR1 is SQVTM and CDR2 is ANQGSEA. V lost 6 bases, J lost 0 bases, and 3 bases stayed unmatched. The CDR3 contains 13 residues. The CDR3 is CSVGTASTDTQYF. CDR3 sequence (DNA): TGCAGCGTAGGGACAGCTAGCACAGATACGCAGTATTTT.

This clone has a single count. The chain recombines TRBV10-3 with TRBJ2-7; D perhaps matches TRBD2 (5 bases). The CDR3 is 12 amino acids. Germline-derived CDR1 and CDR2 are ENHRY and SYGVKD. Trimming pared 8 bases from V and 1 base from J, leaving 9 bases between. The CDR3 DNA follows: TGTGCCATCGGTAGGGAGTCCTACGAGCAGTACTTC. Protein product: CAIGRESYEQYF.

The chain combines TRBV28 with TRBJ2-1; 10 bases agree with TRBD1. The CDR3 extends over 15 amino acids. Looked up from germline, CDR1 is MDHEN and CDR2 is SYDVKM. Trimming cost V 8 bases and J 8 bases; bases outside gene matches: 12. The CDR3 protein is CASGPRDRGFHEQFF. In nucleotides, the CDR3 is TGTGCCAGCGGGCCCCGGGACAGGGGTTTCCATGAGCAGTTCTTC. The whole variable domain, filled in from reference TRBV28 and TRBJ2-1, reads DVKVTQSSRYLVKRTGEKVFLECVQDMDHENMFWYRQDPGLGLRLIYFSYDVKMKEKGDIPEGYSVSREKKERFSLILESASTNQTSMYLCASGPRDRGFHEQFFGPGTRLTVL.

V and J are TRBV21-1 and TRBJ1-5; the DNA was not compared with TRBD1, the D call given in the table. TRBV21-1 is marked as a pseudogene. The CDR3 length is 17 residues. This chain's CDR3 is CASTLRGRGYYNQPQHF. In DNA form, the CDR3 reads TGTGCCAGCACTCTTAGGGGCAGGGGGTATTACAATCAGCCCCAGCATTTT.

The rearrangement joins TRBV28 to TRBJ1-6; 9 bases line up with TRBD1. Germline V gene lookup returns CDR1 MDHEN and CDR2 SYDVKM. The CDR3 has 15 amino acids. The V and J ends lost 7 bases and 10 bases, in that order; junction bases with no gene match: 11. The CDR3 bases are TGTGCCAGCATAGAGGGGGACAGGGATGACTCACCCCTCCACTTT. It yields the protein CASIEGDRDDSPLHF.

The CDR3 protein is CASSSGTGGAPYEQYF. CDR3 DNA sequence: TGTGCCAGTAGTTCCGGGACAGGGGGCGCGCCCTACGAGCAGTACTTC. The rearrangement links TRBV19 to TRBJ2-7, with TRBD1 matching 12 bases. In germline, CDR1 is LNHDA, CDR2 SQIVND (reference sequence). V lost 5 bases and J lost 2; bases outside the gene matches: 7. The CDR3 contains 16 residues.

This sequence joins TRBV3-1 (or the pseudogene TRBV3-2) and TRBJ2-3; D ambiguous. Germline V gene lookup returns CDR1 LGHDT and CDR2 YNNKEL (reference sequence). The V gene lost 5 bases and the J gene lost 2 bases, with 8 bases spanning the gap. This CDR3 has 13 residues. CDR3 in amino acids: CASSRQFTDTQYF. CDR3 nucleotide sequence: TGTGCCAGCAGCAGACAATTCACAGATACGCAGTATTTT.

The gene calls are TRBV4-1 and TRBJ2-1; 9 bases are a match to TRBD2. The CDR3 is 16 amino acids. The trim removed 1 base at V and 5 bases at J, leaving 6 bases unmatched. CDR1 and CDR2 (germline): MGHRA, YSYEKL. CDR3 DNA: TGCGCCAGCAGCCAAGGACGCCTAGCGGGGAACAATGAGCAGTTCTTC. Residues: CASSQGRLAGNNEQFF.